One and the same sample provided the 7 T cell receptor beta chains below, sequenced in a study of cytomegalovirus exposure and HLA in healthy donors. Primers for the PCR totalled 60 Vbeta and 13 Jbeta. Clones were sequenced by immunoSEQ multiplex PCR, and TCRdb holds only the in-frame ones, with some missing. Of fewer than 250,000 clones in the sample, about 69% were seen once. The sequenced sample consisted of PBMCs. These receptors were obtained from a man younger than 40 in good health and CMV-seropositive.

V and J are TRBV5-1 and TRBJ2-3; possible D gene TRBD2, 7 bases. With 4 bases removed from V and 0 bases from J, the gap between germline ends came to 12 bases. Germline V gene data show CDR1 as SGHRS and CDR2 as YFSETQ. The CDR3 length is 15 residues. CDR3 loop: CASSIGGPSTDTQYF. The CDR3, as DNA: TGCGCCAGCAGCATCGGGGGGCCTAGCACAGATACGCAGTATTTT.

The genes are TRBV7-2 and TRBJ2-5, with no clear D. From germline, CDR1 is SGHTA and CDR2 FQGNSA. The V and J ends lost 8 bases and 4 bases respectively, with 8 bases between them. The CDR3 covers 11 residues. Here the CDR3 DNA reads TGTGCCAGCGGAGCCGGAGAGACCCAGTACTTC. Translated: CASGAGETQYF.

The CDR3 DNA reads TGTGCCAGCAGTTTAGCGGGGGCCCACGAGCAGTACTTC. Encoded protein: CASSLAGAHEQYF. V gene TRBV28 combines with J gene TRBJ2-7; D perhaps matches TRBD2 (7 bases). Trimming left V 2 bases short and J 5 bases short, with 10 bases between. Germline V gene data show CDR1 as MDHEN and CDR2 as SYDVKM. This CDR3 is built from 13 residues.

The chain combines TRBV27 with TRBJ2-3, with 7 bases aligning to TRBD2. There are 14 residues in the CDR3. With V trimmed by 6 bases and J by 0 bases, 3 bases remained unmatched. Germline CDR1 MNHEY, CDR2 SMNVEV (reference sequence). The CDR3 sequence: CASREAGSTDTQYF. The CDR3 nucleotides are TGTGCCAGCAGAGAAGCGGGAAGCACAGATACGCAGTATTTT.

V is TRBV6-1 and J is TRBJ2-7, with D possibly matching TRBD1 (5 bases). Per the germline V gene, CDR1 is MNHNS and CDR2 is SASEGT. Trimming removed 0 bases from V and 9 bases from J, with 12 bases in between. The CDR3 is 13 residues long. The DNA of the CDR3 is TGTGCCAGCAGTGAAGCGGGGCCTGCCGGGCAGTACTTC. Protein: CASSEAGPAGQYF.

This CDR3 reads CASRRTGRNEQFF. CDR3 DNA: TGTGCCAGCAGACGGACAGGGCGAAATGAGCAGTTCTTC. The rearrangement joins TRBV6-4 to TRBJ2-1; 8 bases are a match to TRBD1. This CDR3 is built from 13 residues. Germline values: CDR1 MRHNA, CDR2 SNTAGT. Trimming at V came to 6 bases and at J to 7 bases, leaving 5 bases not matched to a gene.

Notes on this clone: One end of the junction varies from germline; a read error may be responsible. The chain uses TRBV9 and TRBJ2-1; TRBD2 matches 7 bases. The germline V gene encodes CDR1 SGDLS and CDR2 YYNGEE. The length of the CDR3 is 13 residues. This chain's CDR3 is CASSSGGLIGRVF. DNA for the CDR3: TGTGCCAGCAGCTCCGGGGGACTAATCGGTCGGGTCTTC.